This T cell receptor (beta chain) was sequenced for a study of T cell repertoires in cytomegalovirus infection (dated by TCRdb to the late 2010s). General notes on the study: Recently identified HLA-C-restricted CMV epitopes, whose presentation resists viral immunomodulation, were targeted by peptide stimulations together with well-studied HLA-B-restricted epitopes. The HLA type of each donor mattered for the analysis, because public TCR beta signatures pointed to carriage of CMV infection along with the matching HLA type.

Note on this clonotype: It has no known antigen specificity. There are no base qualities to consult, and no much larger clone falls within one base.

Taken with the paper, the label for treatment or condition translates to: in vitro stimulation with specific CMV peptide epitopes to enrich CMV-specific T cells. The instrument was an Illumina HiSeq 1500. The raw public data were reprocessed by TCRdb itself: fastp quality trimming at Q25, MiXCR clonotype calling, in-frame beta chains only. When rows share a CDR3 protein, they turn into one entry using the most common DNA and genes. This sample has over 95,000 distinct CDR3 sequences in its table, and over 30% of those were observed once. Jointly, the top ten make up 41% of the sample. Here is what the overall study found, with its caveats: The ex vivo response was dominated by HLA-C-restricted CMV-specific TCR beta clonotypes, which also provided the single most frequent clonotype in two of eight donors. Carriers of CMV infection plus the relevant HLA type were discriminated by the cumulative frequency of public TCR beta family members in the study cohort and in an independent approximately 400-donor cohort.

Reading from cysteine to phenylalanine, the CDR3 counts 10 amino acids. Only CDR3 DNA is held: 30 bases, read in frame from base 1. V and J lose 7 bases and 13 bases, and a span of 14 bases separates them. CDR1 and CDR2 (SQVTM, ANQGSEA) derive from the germline V gene. The V and J genes are TRBV29-1 and TRBJ2-1, with a weak D call of TRBD1 (6 bases match). The sequence was collected from a human donor in good health (CMV status not recorded). Some clones in this sample may be carry-over from other donors' samples. The source material was CD8+ T cells from cultured PBMCs, sampled from culture after CMV antigen stimulation. The CDR3 region reads CSARRGFQFF. The nucleotide sequence is given as TGCAGCGCTAGAAGGGGGTTTCAGTTCTTC.